This entry features one TCR beta chain sequence. Its target is not known. TCR beta cDNA was made by 5'RACE template switching with UMIs. From the 5' RACE reads, TCRdb lists one entry per CDR3 protein and no DNA. This repertoire comprises some 600,000 distinct CDR3 sequences; its ten largest clones make up approximately 3.5%. This sample was included in a study of T cells expressing NK-cell markers. Study-level background: Eight donors were sequenced, seven testing HCMV-seropositive and one testing seronegative. The study, taken as a whole, reports: In roughly six donors, dominant CD3+CD56+NKG2C+ clonotypes ranked among the top 10 CD8+ clonotypes.

Germline V gives CDR1 DFQATT, CDR2 SNEGSKA (reference sequence). This CDR3 has 14 residues. The rearrangement links TRBV20-1 to TRBJ1-2. This receptor was obtained from a man younger than 35 in good health. The sequenced sample consisted of blood T cells: a sorted CD56 or NKG2C T cell subset, CD4+ or CD8+ T cells, or bulk PBMC T cells (not recorded which). The CDR3 reads CSARLRGSNYGYTF.